The 2 T cell receptor beta chains reported below all come from one sample, sequenced in a study of blood T cell repertoires in COVID-19. Repertoires were generated with immunoSEQ multiplex PCR, while TCRdb's copy carries only in-frame clones and drops some. In the table there are about 150,000 clones, roughly three quarters of which are singletons. The source material was peripheral blood. Every receptor here comes from a man aged 45 to 65 with active or convalescent COVID-19.

The chain is built from TRBV28 and TRBJ1-5; TRBD1 matches at 8 bases. With V trimmed by 6 bases and J by 7 bases, 11 bases remained unmatched. CDR1 and CDR2 from the germline V gene are MDHEN and SYDVKM. The CDR3 loop spans 15 amino acids. CDR3 in amino acids: CASSLGTGFDQPQHF. The CDR3 nucleotides are TGTGCCAGCAGCCTCGGGACAGGCTTCGACCAGCCCCAGCATTTT.

V gene TRBV28 combines with J gene TRBJ1-1, with D possibly TRBD1 on 5 matching bases. The germline gives CDR1 MDHEN, CDR2 SYDVKM. The V and J ends lost 6 bases and 1 base respectively, with 12 bases between them. CDR3 size: 14 residues. DNA of the CDR3: TGTGCCAGCAGACTACCCGGGGGGAACACTGAAGCTTTCTTT. It is translated as CASRLPGGNTEAFF.